This TCR beta chain was sequenced in a study of CD8+CD57+ T cells in acquired aplastic anemia. The overall study: The DNA of sorted CD4+ and CD8+ cells averaged roughly 3.2 ug. Study observations and caveats: Roughly 27 shared CD8+ CDR3s appeared highly expressed within patients' immunodominant clones. A significant difference in CD8+ Simpson's diversity between patients and controls was not found.

All sequencing subjects had displayed CD8+CD57+ cell expansion on flow cytometry. Blood sampling was performed on the patients, and none of them had received therapy by then. Concerning this clonotype: Its antigen is as yet unknown.

Trimming took off 7 bases at V and 6 bases at J, with 14 bases between the two ends. Germline CDR1 reads LNHDA; CDR2 reads SQIVND (reference sequence). This CDR3 contains 13 residues. Genomic DNA constituted the template upon which TCR beta VDJ and CDR3 profiling was performed. MiXCR, run by TCRdb on the reads, gives a single entry per CDR3 protein. The repertoire holds around 500,000 distinct CDR3 sequences, with approximately 32% as singletons. The clonotype originates from a human donor with aplastic anemia. V usage is TRBV19 and J usage is TRBJ2-3, with a possible D match to TRBD1 (5 bases). Sequenced input: sorted CD4+, CD8+, or CD8+CD57+ T cells (not recorded which) from PBMCs. DNA for the CDR3: TGTGCCAGTAAGGGGCCAGCTTTTGATACGCAGTATTTT. Protein sequence: CASKGPAFDTQYF.